This entry lists 16 T cell receptor beta chains sequenced from one sample in a study of CD8 T cells in Susac syndrome. cDNA came from around 0.5 to 1 ug RNA primed by random hexamers. TCRdb re-called the immunoSEQ multiplex PCR reads through MiXCR, storing one row per CDR3 protein. The table includes a few hundred thousand distinct CDR3 sequences, around 90% detected once. The specimen was CD8+ T cells from PBMCs. The receptors come from a human donor with multiple sclerosis.

This clonotype occurred a few times. V is TRBV6-2 or TRBV6-3 and J is TRBJ2-5, with unresolved D. V shed 2 bases and J shed 5 bases, with 3 bases lying between them. This CDR3 is 11 amino acids long. CDR1 and CDR2 from the germline V gene are MNHEY and SVGEGT. CDR3 nucleotides: TGTGCCAGCAGTTACGGGGAGACCCAGTACTTC. This encodes CASSYGETQYF.

This clonotype has just one count. The V and J genes are TRBV7-8 and TRBJ1-2, with 8 bases that match TRBD1. With V trimmed by 2 bases and J by 8 bases, 10 bases remained unmatched. Germline CDR1 reads SGHVS; CDR2 reads FQNEAQ. The CDR3 totals 15 residues. The CDR3, as DNA: TGTGCCAGCAGCTTACATGGACAGGGAGTGGGAGGCTACACCTTC. It codes for CASSLHGQGVGGYTF.

The V call is TRBV12-3 or TRBV12-4, the J call TRBJ1-1, with 7 bases that match TRBD1. CDR3 length: 13 amino acids. V dropped 8 bases and J dropped 2; count of bases not matched to a gene: 5. The CDR3 protein is CASRGDRNTEAFF. The CDR3 nucleotides are TGTGCCAGCCGGGGGGACAGAAACACTGAAGCTTTCTTT.

The CDR3, as DNA: TGTGCCATCGCCGCTAGCGGGAGGGGTAATGAGCAGTTCTTC. Translation: CAIAASGRGNEQFF. The chain uses TRBV10-3 and TRBJ2-1; 12 positions agree with TRBD2. CDR1 is ENHRY and CDR2 is SYGVKD in the germline V gene. This CDR3 is 14 amino acids long. J was trimmed by 7 bases and V by 8 bases; bases with no gene match: 6.

The V call is TRBV12-3 or TRBV12-4, the J call TRBJ1-5, with TRBD1 identical over 7 bases. J gave up 4 bases and V 8 bases, and 17 bases lay outside the gene matches. This CDR3 contains 17 residues. In DNA form, the CDR3 reads TGTGCCAGCCGTCGGACAGGTGACTCCACGGTTAATCAGCCCCAGCATTTT. Its translation is CASRRTGDSTVNQPQHF.

This chain connects TRBV29-1 to TRBJ2-1; 16 bases fit TRBD2. The CDR3 spans 20 residues. The germline V gene encodes CDR1 SQVTM and CDR2 ANQGSEA. Unmatched junction bases numbered 13, after V lost 5 bases and J lost 0 bases. CDR3 in DNA: TGCAGCGTTCGCCTCTCGGGACTAGCGGGAGGGCTACTCTCCTACAATGAGCAGTTCTTC. This gives the protein CSVRLSGLAGGLLSYNEQFF.

The chain recombines TRBV21-1 with TRBJ2-7; the table assigns TRBD1, which was not confirmed against the DNA. TRBV21-1 is noted as a pseudogene. The length of the CDR3 is 15 residues. The CDR3 nucleotides read TGTGCCAGCAGCGACCGGGCCCCGGGAGCGTACGAGCAGTACTTC. The encoded protein is CASSDRAPGAYEQYF.

V is TRBV7-9 and J is TRBJ2-1; no clear D. The CDR3 spans 15 residues. The V end was cut by 8 bases, the J end by 5 bases, with 19 bases between. The germline gives CDR1 SEHNR, CDR2 FQNEAQ (reference sequence). DNA for the CDR3: TGTGCCAGCGATACCCCCGCCGGGCCGAACAATGAGCAGTTCTTC. Translation gives CASDTPAGPNNEQFF.

This sequence joins TRBV25-1 and TRBJ2-1; D is unresolved. The germline CDR1 and CDR2 sequences are MGHDK and SYGVNS. Trimming shortened V by 3 bases and J by 16 bases, and 13 bases separated the two germline ends. The CDR3 totals 11 residues. The CDR3: CASSDSRLSFF. CDR3 in DNA: TGTGCCAGCAGTGATTCTAGACTCTCCTTCTTC.

This chain connects TRBV11-2 to TRBJ2-1; 13 bases map to TRBD2. This CDR3 comprises 20 residues. Trimming took 5 bases from V and 4 from J; bases not matched to a gene: 17. Germline V CDR1 and CDR2: SGHAT, FQNNGV. The CDR3 region has the DNA TGTGCCAGCAGCCCTACCAAACTAGCGGGGGGGGAAGACATATACAATGAGCAGTTCTTC. Its translation is CASSPTKLAGGEDIYNEQFF.

The chain joins TRBV5-6 to TRBJ2-3, with D tentatively TRBD2 (6 bases). CDR1 and CDR2 (germline): SGHDT, YYEEEE. The V end was cut by 6 bases, the J end by 0 bases, with 14 bases between. The length of the CDR3 is 15 residues. CDR3 residues: CASTVVAGSTDTQYF. The CDR3 DNA sequence: TGTGCCAGCACCGTCGTGGCGGGGAGCACAGATACGCAGTATTTT.

This CDR3 is CASSYSGTNYGYTF. CDR3 bases: TGTGCCAGCAGTTACTCGGGAACGAACTATGGCTACACCTTC. The J gene is TRBJ1-2, the V gene TRBV6-5, with D uncertain. Trimming pared 0 bases from V and 2 bases from J, leaving 7 bases between. Germline values: CDR1 MNHEY, CDR2 SVGAGI. The CDR3 runs 14 residues.

The chain links TRBV2 to TRBJ2-7; D unclear. The length of the CDR3 is 12 residues. Germline-derived CDR1 and CDR2 are SNHLY and FYNNEI. V was clipped by 3 bases and J by 2 bases, with 5 bases between them. The CDR3 spells CASSDRPYEQYF. In nucleotides, the CDR3 is TGTGCCAGCAGTGACAGGCCCTACGAGCAGTACTTC.

J is TRBJ2-1 and V is TRBV9; TRBD1 matches 7 bases. J gave up 9 bases and V 3 bases, and 15 bases lay outside the gene matches. Germline V gene lookup returns CDR1 SGDLS and CDR2 YYNGEE. The CDR3 spans 16 residues. CDR3 loop: CASSGAGTERNVEQFF. The CDR3 DNA reads as TGTGCCAGCAGCGGAGCAGGGACAGAGCGCAATGTTGAGCAGTTCTTC.

CDR3: CASSYGDSSGNTIYF. The CDR3, as DNA: TGTGCCAGCAGCTATGGGGACAGCTCTGGAAACACCATATATTTT. The chain is built from TRBV13 and TRBJ1-3, with TRBD1 matching over 7 bases. From germline, CDR1 is PRHDT and CDR2 FYEKMQ (reference sequence). V lost 4 bases, J lost 0 bases, and 3 bases stayed unmatched. This CDR3 comprises 15 residues.

This clonotype has just a few counts. CDR3 nucleotide sequence: TGTGCCAGCAGCCAAGCTACAGGGGGACGAGAGACCCAGTACTTC. As protein: CASSQATGGRETQYF. V usage is TRBV3-1 and J usage is TRBJ2-5; 8 bases align to TRBD1. There are 15 residues in the CDR3. Trimming cost V 1 base and J 4 bases; bases outside gene matches: 5. Germline CDR1 and CDR2: LGHDT and YNNKEL (reference sequence).